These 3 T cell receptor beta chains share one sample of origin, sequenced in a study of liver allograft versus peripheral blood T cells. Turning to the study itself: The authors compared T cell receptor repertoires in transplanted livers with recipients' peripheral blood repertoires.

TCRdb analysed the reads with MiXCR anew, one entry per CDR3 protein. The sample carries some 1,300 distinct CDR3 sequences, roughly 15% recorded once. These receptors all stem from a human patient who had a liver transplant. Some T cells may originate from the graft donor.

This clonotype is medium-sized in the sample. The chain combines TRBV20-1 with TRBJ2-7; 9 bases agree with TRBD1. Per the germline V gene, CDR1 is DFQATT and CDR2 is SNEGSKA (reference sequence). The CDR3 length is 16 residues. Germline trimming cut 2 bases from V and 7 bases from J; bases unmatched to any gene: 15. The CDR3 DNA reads TGCAGTGCTAGAACCCTTTCCGGGACAGGGTTTAAAGAGCAGTACTTC. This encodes CSARTLSGTGFKEQYF.

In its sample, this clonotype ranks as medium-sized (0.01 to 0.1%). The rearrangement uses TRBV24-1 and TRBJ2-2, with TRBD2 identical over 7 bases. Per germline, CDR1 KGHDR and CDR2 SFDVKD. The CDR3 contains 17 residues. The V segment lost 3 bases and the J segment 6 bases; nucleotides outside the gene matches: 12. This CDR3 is CATSDVLGGPSAGELFF. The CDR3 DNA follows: TGTGCCACCAGTGATGTATTGGGAGGGCCTTCCGCCGGGGAGCTGTTTTTT.

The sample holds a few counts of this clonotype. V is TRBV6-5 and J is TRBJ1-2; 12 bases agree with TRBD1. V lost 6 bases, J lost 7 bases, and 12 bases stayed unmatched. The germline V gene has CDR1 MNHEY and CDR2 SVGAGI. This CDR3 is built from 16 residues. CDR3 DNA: TGTGCCAGCAGAATGGGACAGGGGGCGCGAGGTACTGGCTACACCTTC. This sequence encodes CASRMGQGARGTGYTF.